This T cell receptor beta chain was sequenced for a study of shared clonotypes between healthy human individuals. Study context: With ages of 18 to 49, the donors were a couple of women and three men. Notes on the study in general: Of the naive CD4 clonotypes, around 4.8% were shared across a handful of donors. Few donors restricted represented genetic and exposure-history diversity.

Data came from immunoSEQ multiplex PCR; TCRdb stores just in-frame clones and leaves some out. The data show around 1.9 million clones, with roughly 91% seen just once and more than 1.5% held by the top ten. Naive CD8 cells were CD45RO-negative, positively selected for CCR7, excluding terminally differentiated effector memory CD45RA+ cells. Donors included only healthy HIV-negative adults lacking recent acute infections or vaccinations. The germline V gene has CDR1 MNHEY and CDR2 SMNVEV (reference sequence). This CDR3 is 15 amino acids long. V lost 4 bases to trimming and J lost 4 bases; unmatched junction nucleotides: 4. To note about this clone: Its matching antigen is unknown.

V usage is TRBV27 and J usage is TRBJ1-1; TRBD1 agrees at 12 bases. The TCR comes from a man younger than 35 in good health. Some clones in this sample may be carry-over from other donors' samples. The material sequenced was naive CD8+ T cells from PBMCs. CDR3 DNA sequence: TGTGCCAGCAGTTCGGGACAGGGGGCCGGCACTGAAGCTTTCTTT. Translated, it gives CASSSGQGAGTEAFF.